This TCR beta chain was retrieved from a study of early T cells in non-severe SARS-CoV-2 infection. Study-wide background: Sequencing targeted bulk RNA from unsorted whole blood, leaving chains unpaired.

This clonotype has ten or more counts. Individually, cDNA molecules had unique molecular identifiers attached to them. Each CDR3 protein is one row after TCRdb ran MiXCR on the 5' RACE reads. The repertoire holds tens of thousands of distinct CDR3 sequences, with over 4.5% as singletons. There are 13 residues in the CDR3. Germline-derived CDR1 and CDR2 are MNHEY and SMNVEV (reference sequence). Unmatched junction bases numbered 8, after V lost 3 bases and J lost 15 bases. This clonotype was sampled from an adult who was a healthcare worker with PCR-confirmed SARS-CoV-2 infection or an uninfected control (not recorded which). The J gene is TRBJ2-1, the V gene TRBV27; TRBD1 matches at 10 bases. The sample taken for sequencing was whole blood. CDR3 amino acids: CASSFGQGDILFF. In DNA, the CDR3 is TGTGCCAGCAGTTTCGGACAGGGGGACATTCTGTTCTTC.